This T cell receptor beta chain came from a study of blood T cell repertoires in COVID-19. Study background: From T cells, B-cell-depleted T cells, or PBMCs came the material, which was cDNA or gDNA.

This clone turned up a few times. Methods used by the authors: By means of reference gene primer amplification, nucleated cell counts were estimated. Here immunoSEQ multiplex PCR was the method, and the copy in TCRdb shows in-frame clones only, minus some. The DNA was the basis for D and trimming; V, J and clone size are from that table. This sample has roughly 150,000 clones; about four fifths occur once, and the top ten carry approximately 0.5%. Germline values: CDR1 SGHRS, CDR2 YFSETQ. The CDR3 is 16 amino acids. The ends lost 0 bases at V and 0 bases at J; junction bases unmatched: 2. Sequencing was done on a sample of peripheral blood. The chain is built from TRBV5-1 and TRBJ2-5; 10 nucleotides align to TRBD1. This clonotype was obtained from a man aged 60 to 75 with acute or convalescent COVID-19. The CDR3 loop is CASSLAGTGDQETQYF. Here the CDR3 DNA reads TGCGCCAGCAGCTTGGCCGGGACAGGGGACCAAGAGACCCAGTACTTC.